This TCR beta chain was sequenced in a study of blood T cell repertoires in COVID-19 (dated by TCRdb to the early 2020s). Concerning the study at large: The collaborator samples originated in the United States, Italy and Spain and spanned the acute and convalescent phases of COVID-19. The prospective study material was composed of cDNA or gDNA derived from T cells, B-cell-depleted T cells, or PBMCs. The samples were drawn from two sources: the first 160 participants of the ongoing ImmuneRACE study, and 1,000 to 1,500 subjects contributed by 6 global collaborators. The repertoires were released in a freely available public database intended as a resource for research on the immune response to SARS-CoV-2. The dataset comprised deeply sampled blood TCRbeta repertoires from subjects exposed to, actively infected with, or recovered from COVID-19. Sample metadata almost always included a de-identified subject ID, COVID-19 status, age in years and sex. HLA class I and class II types, where available, came from metadata supplied by the sample provider rather than from assay-based typing.

As to this clone: No cognate antigen has been identified for it. No clone much larger than this one lies a single base away; base qualities are absent.

The immunoSEQ Assay, a bias-controlled multiplex PCR, was used to amplify TCRbeta CDR3 regions from genomic DNA. Turning to the authors' computational methods: Within the assay, amplification of reference gene primers was used to estimate how many nucleated cells each sample contained. To quantify the absolute abundance of each unique TCRbeta CDR3 rearrangement, sequence reads were collapsed and filtered. Productive Simpson clonality was computed per sample as the square root of Simpson's diversity index over productive rearrangements. TCRdb limited this immuneACCESS table to in-frame rearrangements with V and J called. A share of clones is missing; checked studies link under half to unresolved V genes, and the rest is unexplained. The V and J calls and clone size come from that table; D and trimming were worked out from the DNA. The sample has roughly 200,000 clones on record, over 80% of them singletons. The top ten clonotypes cover over 6.5% of the sample.

What the work shows at the level of the full study, not this receptor alone: Clinical and demographic metadata were provided uncurated, with the amount varying by source and participant.

One collaborating source in Seattle enrolled patients while the patients were actively infected and followed the patients over time throughout the course of disease. Whole blood was collected in K2EDTA tubes by collaborating institutions according to the institutions' own protocols. For TCRbeta analysis, collaborator samples were shipped as frozen whole blood, as isolated PBMCs, or as DNA extracted from either sample type. CDR1 and CDR2, looked up from the germline V gene (reference sequence), are LNHDA and SQIVND. At the junction V is shortened by 3 bases and J by 7 bases, with 13 bases in between. The cysteine opens and the phenylalanine closes a CDR3 of 13 amino acids. The entry retains the CDR3 DNA only, 39 bases that are in frame from base 1.

Sequences were obtained from peripheral blood. This sequence uses TRBV19 and TRBJ2-7, with a weak D call of TRBD1 (5 bases match). This clonotype was sampled from a woman in her forties with COVID-19, enrolled during active disease. The CDR3 amino acid sequence is: CASSIKDMREQYF. The DNA reads as follows: TGTGCCAGTAGTATTAAGGACATGAGAGAGCAGTACTTC.